This TCR beta chain was obtained from a study of shared clonotypes between healthy human individuals. Trimming cost V 0 bases and J 4 bases, with 10 bases left between them. Germline V gives CDR1 SGDLS, CDR2 YYNGEE. CDR3 length: 15 amino acids. Into CD45RA+ naive and CD45RA-negative memory subsets, the CD4+ cells were split. Data came from immunoSEQ multiplex PCR; TCRdb stores just in-frame clones and leaves some out. This repertoire shows over 2 million clones, 90% to 95% found once; its top ten account for roughly 0.13%. Worth noting for this clone: This CDR3 is also generated by other DNA sequences in the sample.

The TCR originated in a man aged 18 to 35 in good health. J is TRBJ1-4 and V is TRBV9; D is unresolved. Sequencing was performed on naive CD4+ T cells sorted from blood. Stated subset: CD45RA+ positively selected. The CDR3 DNA sequence: TGTGCCAGCAGCGTAGACGTGGGGATTAATGAAAAACTGTTTTTT. It translates to CASSVDVGINEKLFF.